This entry is about one TCR beta chain. The antigen it recognizes is unknown. Qualities for individual bases were not recorded, and no much larger clone is one base off. Library prep was done by the immunoSEQ multiplex PCR assay. For the multiplex PCR, a mixture combining 60 forward primers for TCR Vbeta segments and 13 reverse primers for TCR Jbeta segments was used. Amplification of the CDR3 region of rearranged TCR beta genes was performed with a multiplex PCR assay on genomic DNA. The amplified TCR beta libraries were sequenced on the Illumina HiSeq System as 87-base-pair reads. From the authors' description of their analysis: A later analysis tallied roughly 76 million unique TCR beta chains across the 666 repertoires, and about 10 million of those chains were shared by two or more donors. A nearest-neighbor algorithm error-corrected the raw reads and collapsed the reads into unique sequences, merging closely related sequences to remove PCR and sequencing errors. V, D and J gene segments were assigned by aligning CDR3 sequences to IMGT reference sequences. For a sequence to be retained, a match of at least six nucleotides to both a V gene segment and a J gene segment was required. A rearrangement counted as productive if the CDR3 had no stop codons and remained in frame with V and J, and every other rearrangement counted as non-productive. Following IMGT convention, CDR3 was defined as the stretch from the second conserved V-encoded cysteine to the conserved J-encoded phenylalanine. In an earlier analysis of around 600 of the donors, sequences lacking an unambiguous match to a single V gene segment were excluded. An earlier analysis of 587 of the donors classified V segments as functional when productive rearrangements were above 56.7% and as segregating when the standard deviation between donors was above 5%. To diagnose cytomegalovirus status from the catalog of TCR beta chain sequences, a statistical classification framework was built. V and J gene assignment, in a later analysis, came from comparing TCR nucleotide sequences with IMGT/GENE-DB human TR gene sequences. In a later analysis, CDR3 sequences and most-parsimonious VDJ recombination scenarios were assigned using the TCRdist pipeline. In a later analysis, each TCR beta chain was defined by its CDR3 amino acid sequence together with its V-gene family, and reads lacking a unique V-gene family were excluded. A later analysis removed 500 to 650 highly shared, low-generation-probability nucleotide sequences to deal with suspected cross-contamination and a sequencing artifact. For each public chain, a later analysis derived a clonal expansion index from normalized ranks of inferred template counts within each repertoire. In a later analysis, generation probabilities were computed with a VDJ recombination model fitted to out-of-frame rearrangements, and the resulting probabilities were checked against IGoR. A later analysis scored TCR-TCR, TCR-HLA and TCR-CMV co-occurrence with hypergeometric tests, applying a repertoire-size bias correction to TCR pairs. In a later analysis, false discovery rates were estimated by permuting HLA or CMV assignments 20 times. In a later analysis, co-occurring TCRs were grouped using DBSCAN, and TCRdist sequence similarity was added for clustering within HLA-allele-positive subsets. Repertoires with fewer than 30,000 or more than 120,000 public chains, plus five repertoires with anomalous nucleotide sharing, were excluded from co-occurrence clustering. TCRdb's version of the immuneACCESS table is confined to in-frame rearrangements and falls short of the full clone set. An unresolved V gene accounts for under half of the shortfall where checked; the remainder is of unknown origin. Clonal size and the V and J genes are those of that table, whereas D and trimming came from the DNA. For this sample the table gives approximately 170,000 clones, of which around 68% were detected only once. Jointly, the top ten make up 1.1% to 1.5% of the sample.

In total, roughly 670 healthy bone marrow donors made up the cohort. At the time of sampling, all cohort members were nominally healthy, though unrecorded immune exposures were likely present. The donor was CMV seronegative and belonged to the group of under 400 seronegative cohort members. A peripheral blood sample was collected from each donor, and TCR beta sequencing was performed on peripheral blood mononuclear cells. Genomic DNA was extracted from the blood cell samples with the Qiagen DNeasy Blood Extraction Kit. This sample is part of a study of cytomegalovirus exposure and HLA in healthy donors (dated by TCRdb to the late 2010s). Regarding the complete study: In an earlier analysis of about 560 of the donors, around 300 Gb of sequence data and 117 million unique TCR beta sequences from 150 million to 200 million T cells were reported. An early release covering 500 to 750 HLA-typed donors comprised roughly 300 gigabases of sequencing data and 65 million to 100 million unique TCR sequences. Of the approximately 400 genotyped donors, 70% to 90% were placed in the genetic ancestry cluster associated with self-reported Caucasian donors. The study aimed to test whether cataloging public T cell receptors could reveal signatures of past pathogen exposure. The study profiled the T cell repertoires of under 850 subjects by immunosequencing and related them to cytomegalovirus serostatus. Besides the first cohort of around 700 subjects, a separate validation cohort made up of over 95 different subjects was used. The study combined high-throughput TCR immunosequencing, statistical association of individual TCRs with disease status, and machine learning to predict cytomegalovirus infection status. In a later analysis, previously published TCR beta repertoires from 550 to 700 donors were re-analyzed and high-resolution HLA genotyping was added so that TCR occurrence patterns could be studied. The later analysis used no new phenotypic data to find candidate immune exposures, relying instead on TCR beta sequences and their occurrence across donors. An earlier analysis of about 600 of the donors used high-throughput TCR beta sequencing to judge whether each TCR beta V gene segment behaved as functional or pseudogenic. Donor age, sex, ethnicity and CMV serostatus were compiled together with the repertoire data. In a later genetic analysis, genome-wide SNP genotypes for about 60% of the 666 donors were used, and that subset was treated as a discovery cohort. Every discovery cohort repertoire had been produced on one sequencing platform. HLA typing covered class I and class II loci at four-digit resolution. The number of donors typed differed by locus, with roughly 629-640 for A, B, C, DRB1 and DQB1, around 560 for DQA1, about 610 for DPA1, and some 440 for DPB1. Because of strong linkage in the cohort, roughly five DR-DQ haplotypes were treated as single units for association and clustering. Across 398 genotyped donors of the cohort, an average of about 200,000 unique TCR beta nucleotide sequences per donor were sequenced, and roughly a sixth of those sequences were non-productive. General findings and caveats noted by the study authors: The classifier was reported to diagnose cytomegalovirus status with high specificity and sensitivity in both the original cohort and the validation cohort. A few of the identified cytomegalovirus-associated TCR beta chains were confirmed in vitro to be specific for cytomegalovirus antigens. According to a later analysis, TCR association rates differed among HLA loci, with DRB1 alleles showing the most associated TCRs and HLA-C alleles showing the fewest. Across donors, most TCR sequences were observed very rarely, whereas some public TCRs were present in many individuals. A cluster of highly shared sequence variants was judged likely to be a technical artifact of the sequencing pipeline. Correlated functional status among segregating V segments might be attributable to linkage disequilibrium, but an unknown experimental factor could not be ruled out. A later analysis found that most CMV-associated TCR beta chains appeared HLA-restricted, with HLA associations seemingly driven largely by CMV exposure. In a later genetic analysis, a missense DCLRE1C variant was associated with V-gene and J-gene trimming of TCR beta chains, and the association was replicated in an independent cohort. A further reported finding was that TCR beta sequences accurately predicted the HLA-A and HLA-B alleles for most subjects in the first cohort. Approximately 18 rarely observed V segments, including chromosome 9 orphons, were excluded from the earlier analysis of about 600 of the donors because counts were too low. A later analysis reported that several top co-occurrence clusters appeared linked to parvovirus B19, influenza, CMV and Epstein-Barr virus. In a later analysis, about 17,000 TCR beta sequences were associated with specific HLA alleles at a false discovery rate of 0.05. According to a later genetic analysis, donors in an Asian-associated ancestry cluster had fewer N-insertions in productive TCRs than the roughly 700-donor mean. The presence/absence analyses assumed that sequencing depth was roughly uniform across donors, and that assumption may not be true. Because some donors lacked HLA typing at each locus, the association tests relied only on the typed subset. The authors suggested that the approach could potentially be extended to other disease states and immunological phenotypes. Strong co-occurrence of HLA alleles, especially DR and DQ, made assigning TCR associations to individual alleles difficult. Because the 87-base-pair reads could not distinguish some IMGT-functional V segments, including TRBV6-2 and TRBV6-3, those segments were excluded. In an earlier analysis of some 500 of the donors, most TCR beta V segments were observed in productive rearrangements about 87% or about 30% of the time, broadly matching IMGT annotations. Immune exposure information for the cohort was limited to CMV serostatus. In this cohort, only TCR beta chains were sequenced, and detectable features were limited by the absence of alpha or paired-chain data. A total of some 180 TCR beta chains were listed by the study as associated with cytomegalovirus. In a later analysis, HLA-associated TCR beta chains showed more clonal expansion and lower generation probabilities than non-associated chains that were equally common.

CDR1 MNHEY and CDR2 SMNVEV are derived from the germline V gene (reference sequence). From its cysteine to its phenylalanine, the CDR3 spans 13 amino acids. The entry retains the CDR3 DNA only, 39 bases that are in frame from base 1. Relative to germline, V is 5 bases shorter and J is 4 bases shorter, with 11 bases between their ends. The sequenced material came from PBMCs. The clonotype originates from a middle-aged man in good health and CMV-seronegative. This sequence uses TRBV27 and TRBJ1-1; the D segment could be TRBD1, given 6 matching bases. The DNA reads as follows: TGTGCCAGCAGTACCAAAGGGGGCACTGAAGCTTTCTTT. It translates as CASSTKGGTEAFF.